One and the same sample provided the 14 T cell receptor beta chains below, sequenced in a study of CD8+ T cells in alopecia areata. The authors extracted RNA and reverse transcribed it into cDNA as the sequencing template. Generated by immunoSEQ multiplex PCR, the TCRdb table keeps only in-frame clones and is missing some. Here the sample spans 90,000 or so clones, 40% to 50% being singletons. Treatment described: oral pan-JAK inhibitor, 5-10 mg twice daily. Sequences were derived from CD8+ T cells sorted from blood, sampled at week 24, from a patient treated with tofacitinib. The receptors come from a human donor with alopecia areata.

V usage is TRBV7-6 and J usage is TRBJ2-1; TRBD2 matches at 9 bases. Germline V gives CDR1 SGHVS, CDR2 FNYEAQ. The ends lost 4 bases at V and 4 bases at J; junction bases unmatched: 8. The CDR3 length is 16 residues. The CDR3, as DNA: TGTGCCAGCAGCTATGCAGCGGGAGGAGCTTACAATGAGCAGTTCTTC. Translated: CASSYAAGGAYNEQFF.

The genes are TRBV30 and TRBJ2-1; the match to TRBD2 covers 9 bases. The CDR3 is made up of 13 amino acids. J gave up 8 bases and V 5 bases, and 7 bases lay outside the gene matches. Germline V CDR1 and CDR2: GTSNPN, SVGIG (reference sequence). CDR3 sequence: CAWEAGGLDEQFF. The DNA for the CDR3 is TGTGCCTGGGAGGCGGGAGGGTTGGATGAGCAGTTCTTC.

This clone was seen a few times. The chain employs TRBV5-1 and TRBJ2-1, with D possibly matching TRBD1 (5 bases). The CDR3 loop spans 12 amino acids. Germline CDR1 SGHRS, CDR2 YFSETQ. Trimming pared 5 bases from V and 9 bases from J, leaving 12 bases between. The CDR3 DNA reads as TGCGCCAGCAGTAAGACAGATCTTGAGCAGTTCTTC. Its translation is CASSKTDLEQFF.

This clone was observed a few times. The chain carries TRBV12-5 and TRBJ2-1; 10 bases agree with TRBD2. With V trimmed by 5 bases and J by 6 bases, 10 bases remained unmatched. This CDR3 spans 16 amino acids. The germline V gene has CDR1 LGHNT and CDR2 FRNRAP. CDR3 in amino acids: CASGPTKREGLNEQFF. The CDR3 DNA follows: TGTGCTAGTGGTCCGACCAAGCGGGAGGGCCTCAATGAGCAGTTCTTC.

This clone is categorized as medium-sized. The V and J genes are TRBV4-2 and TRBJ2-1; 7 bases are a match to TRBD2. The CDR3 runs 17 residues. The germline V gene encodes CDR1 LGHNA and CDR2 YNFKEQ. The V gene end was trimmed by 0 bases and the J gene end by 2 bases; junction bases not matched to a gene: 7. The CDR3 spells CASSQDSAGAPYNEQFF. The CDR3 DNA sequence: TGTGCCAGCAGCCAAGATTCGGCGGGAGCCCCCTACAATGAGCAGTTCTTC.

The genes are TRBV29-1 and TRBJ1-1; the D is unclear. V was pared by 5 bases and J by 7 bases, with 14 bases between. Germline V gene lookup returns CDR1 SQVTM and CDR2 ANQGSEA. This CDR3 comprises 12 residues. In DNA, the CDR3 is TGCAGCGTTAGTTGGAGGGAAAATGAAGCTTTCTTT. Translating gives CSVSWRENEAFF. Looking up the rest from reference TRBV29-1 and TRBJ1-1 gives the full variable domain: SAVISQKPSRDICQRGTSLTIQCQVDSQVTMMFWYRQQPGQSLTLIATANQGSEATYESGFVIDKFPISRPNLTFSTLTVSNMSPEDSSIYLCSVSWRENEAFFGQGTRLTVV.

V usage is TRBV9 and J usage is TRBJ2-2; tentatively, D is TRBD2 (5 bases). V was pared by 1 base and J by 3 bases, with 7 bases between. Per germline, CDR1 SGDLS and CDR2 YYNGEE. This CDR3 comprises 14 residues. CDR3 amino acids: CASSVFGDTGELFF. Written as DNA, the CDR3 is TGTGCCAGCAGCGTATTCGGGGACACCGGGGAGCTGTTTTTT.

The rearrangement joins TRBV7-8 to TRBJ2-1, with 7 bases identical to TRBD2. The V segment lost 0 bases and the J segment 0 bases; nucleotides outside the gene matches: 11. Germline V CDR1 and CDR2: SGHVS, FQNEAQ. The CDR3 is 19 residues long. The CDR3 DNA is TGTGCCAGCAGCTTAGCGGCTAGCGGCACACCAACCTCCTACAATGAGCAGTTCTTC. Translating gives CASSLAASGTPTSYNEQFF. The full variable domain, with the rest looked up from reference TRBV7-8 and TRBJ2-1, is GAGVSQSPRYKVAKRGQDVALRCDPISGHVSLFWYQQALGQGPEFLTYFQNEAQLDKSGLPSDRFFAERPEGSVSTLKIQRTQQEDSAVYLCASSLAASGTPTSYNEQFFGPGTRLTVL.

This clone was seen more than once but under ten times. This chain joins TRBV30 and TRBJ2-1, with D possibly matching TRBD2 (5 bases). With 2 bases removed from V and 7 bases from J, the gap between germline ends came to 6 bases. The CDR3 runs to 11 residues. Germline V CDR1 and CDR2: GTSNPN, SVGIG (reference sequence). CDR3 in DNA: TGTGCCTGGAGTCCGGGGAATGAGCAGTTCTTC. This translates into CAWSPGNEQFF.

This chain uses TRBV30 with TRBJ2-7; perhaps TRBD2 as D (7 bases). The CDR3 covers 14 residues. Trimming removed 5 bases from V and 2 bases from J, with 16 bases in between. Germline V gene data show CDR1 as GTSNPN and CDR2 as SVGIG (reference sequence). In nucleotides, the CDR3 is TGTGCCTGGGGGGGGCCTAGCGGCACCTACGAGCAGTACTTC. This translates into CAWGGPSGTYEQYF.

The chain uses TRBV6-1 and TRBJ2-7, with TRBD2 matching over 11 bases. The CDR3 runs to 14 residues. CDR1 MNHNS and CDR2 SASEGT come from the germline V gene. Trimming took 7 bases from V and 2 from J; bases not matched to a gene: 4. The CDR3 sequence is CASKPGLAAYEQYF. For the CDR3, the DNA is TGTGCCAGCAAACCGGGACTAGCGGCCTACGAGCAGTACTTC.

The chain combines TRBV19 with TRBJ2-7, with D tentatively TRBD2 (6 bases). CDR3 size: 15 residues. CDR1 is LNHDA and CDR2 is SQIVND in the germline V gene (reference sequence). Trimming pared 1 base from V and 3 bases from J, leaving 13 bases between. CDR3 sequence (DNA): TGTGCCAGTAGTATAGCTCGAGGAGCGGGCTACGAGCAGTACTTC. Translated: CASSIARGAGYEQYF.

This clone came up a few times. V usage is TRBV29-1 and J usage is TRBJ2-2, with a possible D match to TRBD2 (6 bases). Trimming stripped 7 bases from V and 2 bases from J, with 11 bases between. CDR1 is SQVTM, CDR2 ANQGSEA, per germline. The CDR3 contains 13 residues. The CDR3: CSGGLENTGELFF. Here the CDR3 DNA reads TGCAGCGGGGGACTGGAAAACACCGGGGAGCTGTTTTTT.

The J gene is TRBJ2-3, the V gene TRBV7-6; 11 positions agree with TRBD2. Germline V gene lookup returns CDR1 SGHVS and CDR2 FNYEAQ. The CDR3 covers 16 residues. The trim removed 1 base at V and 4 bases at J, leaving 4 bases unmatched. Here the CDR3 DNA reads TGTGCCAGCAGCTTAGATAGCGGGAGGGCCTCAGATACGCAGTATTTT. Translated: CASSLDSGRASDTQYF. Using reference TRBV7-6 and TRBJ2-3 for the parts outside the CDR3, the full variable domain is GAGVSQSPRYKVTKRGQDVALRCDPISGHVSLYWYRQALGQGPEFLTYFNYEAQQDKSGLPNDRFSAERPEGSISTLTIQRTEQRDSAMYRCASSLDSGRASDTQYFGPGTRLTVL.